This T cell receptor beta chain emerged from a study of cytomegalovirus exposure and HLA in healthy donors. The study's findings and limits: Because they were indistinguishable, some V segments, including TRBV6-2 and TRBV6-3, were excluded. Most CMV-associated TCR beta chains were later found to appear HLA-restricted.

The V end was cut by 0 bases, the J end by 7 bases, with 13 bases between. CDR1 SGHKS and CDR2 YYEKEE come from the germline V gene (reference sequence). The CDR3 is made up of 14 amino acids. About this clone itself: What it binds is not known.

PCR involved 60 Vbeta and 13 Jbeta primers. Sequencing used immunoSEQ multiplex PCR; TCRdb keeps in-frame clones, though not all of them. The table shows 130,000 or so clones, with around 67% occurring only once. The genes are TRBV5-5 and TRBJ1-1; TRBD1 might be the D (5 bases). The specimen was PBMCs. The clonotype comes from a man aged 18 to 29 in good health and CMV-seropositive. The CDR3 bases are TGTGCCAGCAGCTTGGTCGGCAGGGAGGTTGAAGCTTTCTTT. This gives the protein CASSLVGREVEAFF.